The 30 T cell receptor beta chains listed next were all sequenced from one sample in a study of T-cell reconstitution after alpha-beta-depleted transplantation in children. A TCRbeta library incorporating unique molecular identifiers was prepared. TCRdb fed the PCR reads into MiXCR, producing one record per CDR3 protein. Among approximately 83,000 distinct CDR3 sequences listed, 12% were seen once. The sequenced sample was PBMCs from the stem cell graft donor, obtained from the stem cell graft. These receptors were collected from a human donor who donated a stem cell graft to a child with inherited bone marrow failure.

This clonotype was counted many times. The chain recombines TRBV5-1 with TRBJ2-2; D may correspond to TRBD1 or TRBD2 (5 bases each). Germline V lookup: CDR1 SGHRS, CDR2 YFSETQ. The CDR3 runs to 14 residues. The V end was cut by 3 bases, the J end by 1 base, with 7 bases between. The CDR3 loop reads CASSWGKNTGELFF. The CDR3 region has the DNA TGCGCCAGCAGCTGGGGGAAGAACACCGGGGAGCTGTTTTTT.

This clonotype was counted at least ten times. The chain links TRBV20-1 to TRBJ2-2; D might be TRBD2 (7 bases). CDR3 length equals 15 residues. With 0 bases removed from V and 5 bases from J, the gap between germline ends came to 13 bases. The germline V gene has CDR1 DFQATT and CDR2 SNEGSKA (reference sequence). The CDR3 reads CSARDGRGGTGELFF. As DNA, the CDR3 is TGCAGTGCTAGAGATGGCAGGGGAGGGACCGGGGAGCTGTTTTTT.

In this sample, this clonotype turned up many times. The V call is TRBV20-1, the J call TRBJ1-1, with D possibly matching TRBD1 (5 bases). Trimming left V 3 bases short and J 2 bases short, with 10 bases between. The CDR3 runs to 13 residues. Germline values: CDR1 DFQATT, CDR2 SNEGSKA (reference sequence). The CDR3 nucleotides read TGCAGTGCTAGCCGGGACGCCAACACTGAAGCTTTCTTT. Its protein product is CSASRDANTEAFF.

This clonotype has ten or more counts. V gene TRBV5-5 combines with J gene TRBJ2-7; D may be TRBD2 (5 bases). V lost 0 bases and J 3 bases, leaving 10 bases between the germline ends. The CDR3 consists of 14 residues. Germline V lookup: CDR1 SGHKS, CDR2 YYEKEE (reference sequence). The CDR3 DNA reads as TGTGCCAGCAGCTTGGAGCCGGGGTACTACGAGCAGTACTTC. The encoded protein is CASSLEPGYYEQYF.

For the CDR3, the DNA is TGCAGCGTGATAATCCGGGACAGGGGGGACTATGGCTACACCTTC. It encodes CSVIIRDRGDYGYTF. This chain joins TRBV29-1 and TRBJ1-2; 11 bases map to TRBD1. This CDR3 has 15 amino acids. Germline V lookup: CDR1 SQVTM, CDR2 ANQGSEA. V shed 6 bases and J 3 bases; nucleotides not matched to a gene: 9.

This clonotype has a count of ten or more. The V call is TRBV12-3 or TRBV12-4, the J call TRBJ2-1; 10 bases line up with TRBD2. The CDR3 extends over 15 amino acids. Trimming removed 6 bases from V and 4 bases from J; junction bases left unmatched: 6. The CDR3 here is CASRRTSGFYNEQFF. In nucleotides, the CDR3 is TGTGCCAGCAGGCGGACTAGCGGATTTTACAATGAGCAGTTCTTC.

J is TRBJ1-1 and V is TRBV10-3; TRBD1 matches at 9 bases. The CDR3 is made up of 14 amino acids. The germline CDR1 and CDR2 sequences are ENHRY and SYGVKD. The ends lost 9 bases at V and 4 bases at J; junction bases unmatched: 9. CDR3 DNA sequence: TGTGCCATATCGGACAGGGGAAGTAGCACTGAAGCTTTCTTT. It encodes CAISDRGSSTEAFF.

This clonotype was seen ten or more times. The chain joins TRBV6-1 to TRBJ2-1; TRBD2 matches 12 bases. This CDR3 region has 16 residues. CDR1 is MNHNS and CDR2 is SASEGT in the germline V gene. Trimming cost V 3 bases and J 7 bases; bases outside gene matches: 7. CDR3 sequence: CASSDQLAGGPNEQFF. The CDR3 region has the DNA TGTGCCAGCAGTGACCAACTAGCGGGAGGCCCTAATGAGCAGTTCTTC.

This clonotype was counted many times. The V gene is TRBV4-1, the J gene TRBJ1-4, with a tentative D call TRBD1 (5 bases). The length of the CDR3 is 13 residues. Trimming stripped 3 bases from V and 8 bases from J, with 10 bases between. From germline, CDR1 is MGHRA and CDR2 YSYEKL. The CDR3 region is CASSQREGEKLFF. Here the CDR3 DNA reads TGCGCCAGCAGCCAGCGAGAGGGGGAAAAACTGTTTTTT.

V and J are TRBV25-1 and TRBJ2-2; tentatively, D is TRBD2 (7 bases). Trimming removed 2 bases from V and 3 bases from J, with 10 bases in between. Germline CDR1 is MGHDK and CDR2 is SYGVNS. The CDR3 length is 15 residues. CDR3 sequence (DNA): TGTGCCAGCAGTGAAGGGGGGGGCGACACCGGGGAGCTGTTTTTT. Its translation: CASSEGGGDTGELFF.

This chain joins TRBV27 and TRBJ1-1; 8 positions match TRBD1. With 4 bases clipped from V and 3 bases from J, the junction kept 4 bases outside the gene matches. CDR1 MNHEY and CDR2 SMNVEV come from the germline V gene (reference sequence). The CDR3 runs to 14 residues. The CDR3 region is CASSSTGEDTEAFF. DNA for the CDR3: TGTGCCAGCAGTTCGACAGGGGAGGACACTGAAGCTTTCTTT.

This clonotype was recorded many times. This chain connects TRBV7-2 to TRBJ2-1; D not resolved. V lost 5 bases and J lost 6, with 14 bases in between. The germline gives CDR1 SGHTA, CDR2 FQGNSA. The CDR3 length is 14 residues. The CDR3 nucleotides read TGTGCCAGCAGCCCCCCAGTTCTGGGCAATGAGCAGTTCTTC. Amino acids: CASSPPVLGNEQFF.

This clonotype appeared many times. The chain has TRBV9 and TRBJ2-2; no reliable D call. This CDR3 has 17 amino acids. CDR1 and CDR2 (germline): SGDLS, YYNGEE. V was trimmed by 0 bases and J by 6 bases, leaving 18 bases between them. The CDR3 spells CASSVALRTGQPGELFF. The CDR3, as DNA: TGTGCCAGCAGCGTAGCTCTTCGGACCGGCCAACCCGGGGAGCTGTTTTTT.

This clonotype came up many times. The genes are TRBV20-1 and TRBJ2-3; 7 nucleotides line up with TRBD1. The CDR3 runs 13 residues. Trimming at V came to 4 bases and at J to 4 bases, leaving 5 bases not matched to a gene. Germline V CDR1 and CDR2: DFQATT, SNEGSKA (reference sequence). CDR3 in amino acids: CSAKQGMPDTQYF. The CDR3 DNA reads as TGCAGTGCTAAACAGGGGATGCCAGATACGCAGTATTTT.

This clonotype was recorded at least ten times. This rearrangement joins TRBV18 to TRBJ2-7, with a weak D call TRBD1 (6 bases). This CDR3 region has 12 residues. Germline V gene lookup returns CDR1 KGHSH and CDR2 LQKENI. Trimming left V 5 bases short and J 3 bases short, with 8 bases between. This CDR3 reads CASSSGVYEQYF. The CDR3 DNA reads as TGTGCCAGCTCATCAGGGGTCTACGAGCAGTACTTC.

This clonotype was recorded at least ten times. V and J are TRBV29-1 and TRBJ1-2, with a weak D call TRBD1 (5 bases). The CDR3 length is 14 residues. The V end was cut by 2 bases, the J end by 5 bases, with 15 bases between. From germline, CDR1 is SQVTM and CDR2 ANQGSEA. For the CDR3, the DNA is TGCAGCGTTGAACGAGGGGCAGAAGCTTATGGCTACACCTTC. Protein sequence: CSVERGAEAYGYTF.

The chain recombines TRBV7-2 with TRBJ2-3; either TRBD1 or TRBD2 may supply D (6 bases each). Germline CDR1 reads SGHTA; CDR2 reads FQGNSA. V lost 8 bases and J 2 bases, leaving 17 bases between the germline ends. The CDR3 has 15 amino acids. The CDR3 DNA follows: TGTGCCAGCTTTCCTGGGGGGCCCTCCACAGATACGCAGTATTTT. Translating gives CASFPGGPSTDTQYF.

CDR3 loop: CASSQWYLPGLREAYEQYF. The CDR3 coding sequence is TGCGCCAGCAGCCAATGGTACCTCCCCGGATTGCGGGAAGCCTACGAGCAGTACTTC. The chain combines TRBV4-3 with TRBJ2-7, with D perhaps matching TRBD2 (6 bases). V was shortened by 2 bases and J by 2 bases, with 25 bases between the two germline ends. The CDR3 totals 19 residues. Germline V gene data show CDR1 as LGHNA and CDR2 as YSLEER.

The table lists this clonotype with many counts. The chain joins TRBV4-3 to TRBJ2-1; 8 bases are shared with TRBD1. The CDR3 has 15 amino acids. The germline V gene encodes CDR1 LGHNA and CDR2 YSLEER. V lost 0 bases to trimming and J lost 9 bases; unmatched junction nucleotides: 7. The CDR3 spells CASSQDDRGGTEQFF. Here the CDR3 DNA reads TGCGCCAGCAGCCAAGATGACAGGGGTGGAACTGAGCAGTTCTTC.

This clonotype was seen ten or more times. This sequence joins TRBV5-1 and TRBJ2-5; 11 bases agree with TRBD1. Germline V gene data show CDR1 as SGHRS and CDR2 as YFSETQ. V dropped 4 bases and J dropped 2; count of bases not matched to a gene: 7. The CDR3 is made up of 16 amino acids. Here the CDR3 reads CASSPGGQGGQETQYF. The DNA of the CDR3 is TGCGCCAGCAGCCCAGGGGGACAGGGGGGACAAGAGACCCAGTACTTC.

This clonotype was seen repeatedly, ten times or more. The rearrangement links TRBV6-5 to TRBJ2-3; 10 bases match TRBD2. With 3 bases clipped from V and 1 base from J, the junction kept 4 bases outside the gene matches. The CDR3 spans 16 residues. Germline V lookup: CDR1 MNHEY, CDR2 SVGAGI. CDR3 residues: CASSYSSGGGTDTQYF. DNA of the CDR3: TGTGCCAGCAGTTATTCCAGCGGGGGGGGCACAGATACGCAGTATTTT.

This chain links TRBV11-1 with TRBJ2-1, with D possibly TRBD2 on 6 matching bases. CDR3 size: 16 residues. V was pared by 5 bases and J by 7 bases, with 21 bases between. Germline-derived CDR1 and CDR2 are SGHAT and FQDESV (reference sequence). The CDR3 is CASSHGRDGRWNEQFF. CDR3 sequence (DNA): TGTGCCAGCAGCCACGGGCGGGACGGTCGGTGGAATGAGCAGTTCTTC.

In its sample, this clonotype was seen many times. The chain uses TRBV27 and TRBJ1-6; no clear D gene. Per germline, CDR1 MNHEY and CDR2 SMNVEV (reference sequence). CDR3 length: 16 amino acids. The V and J ends lost 7 bases and 6 bases respectively, with 19 bases between them. For the CDR3, the DNA is TGTGCCAGCAAGTCGGCCCCCAGCATCGTTAATTCACCCCTCCACTTT. It encodes CASKSAPSIVNSPLHF.

This clonotype occurred many times. The chain recombines TRBV7-2 with TRBJ2-3; the match to TRBD2 covers 8 bases. The germline V gene has CDR1 SGHTA and CDR2 FQGNSA. The CDR3 contains 15 residues. The ends lost 6 bases at V and 2 bases at J; junction bases unmatched: 7. CDR3 DNA: TGTGCCAGCAGTAGCGCTAGCGGGTACACAGATACGCAGTATTTT. Amino acid sequence: CASSSASGYTDTQYF.

This clonotype occurred many times. This sequence joins TRBV28 and TRBJ1-1; D is ambiguous. This CDR3 is built from 11 residues. The germline CDR1 and CDR2 sequences are MDHEN and SYDVKM. Trimming stripped 6 bases from V and 5 bases from J, with 7 bases between. The CDR3 coding sequence is TGTGCCAGCAGCCTCACGACTGAAGCTTTCTTT. Its translation is CASSLTTEAFF.

J is TRBJ1-1 and V is TRBV7-3; D uncertain. Germline loops: CDR1 SGHTA, CDR2 FQGTGA. This CDR3 region has 13 residues. Trimming cost V 5 bases and J 4 bases, with 11 bases left between them. The CDR3 DNA reads as TGTGCCAGCAGCCCCAGGACGGGCACTGAAGCTTTCTTT. Protein product: CASSPRTGTEAFF.

This clonotype was seen repeatedly, ten times or more. J is TRBJ1-6 and V is TRBV5-5; D gene uncertain. The germline V gene has CDR1 SGHKS and CDR2 YYEKEE (reference sequence). The ends were cut back, 2 bases at V and 0 bases at J, with 9 bases in the middle. The CDR3 length is 16 residues. CDR3 DNA sequence: TGTGCCAGCAGCTTTACCCAGTTCTCCTATAATTCACCCCTCCACTTT. Translated: CASSFTQFSYNSPLHF.

This clonotype was observed at least ten times. The chain is built from TRBV5-1 and TRBJ2-4, with 8 bases aligning to TRBD1. This CDR3 spans 16 amino acids. CDR1 and CDR2 from the germline V gene are SGHRS and YFSETQ. The trim removed 0 bases at V and 2 bases at J, leaving 4 bases unmatched. The CDR3 is CASSLVGQGSKNIQYF. The CDR3, as DNA: TGCGCCAGCAGCTTGGTTGGACAGGGATCCAAAAACATTCAGTACTTC.

The table lists this clonotype with many counts. The V gene is TRBV12-3 or TRBV12-4, the J gene TRBJ2-6; no clear D. The CDR3 has 15 amino acids. V lost 6 bases and J 0 bases, leaving 9 bases between the germline ends. The CDR3: CASSPHSSGANVLTF. DNA of the CDR3: TGTGCCAGCAGCCCTCACTCCTCTGGGGCCAACGTCCTGACTTTC.

The rearrangement uses TRBV5-1 and TRBJ2-2; D may be TRBD1 (5 bases). The CDR3 is 14 amino acids. Trimming cost V 0 bases and J 5 bases, with 8 bases left between them. From germline, CDR1 is SGHRS and CDR2 YFSETQ. The CDR3 loop is CASSLAGQTGELFF. In DNA form, the CDR3 reads TGCGCCAGCAGCTTGGCAGGGCAAACCGGGGAGCTGTTTTTT.